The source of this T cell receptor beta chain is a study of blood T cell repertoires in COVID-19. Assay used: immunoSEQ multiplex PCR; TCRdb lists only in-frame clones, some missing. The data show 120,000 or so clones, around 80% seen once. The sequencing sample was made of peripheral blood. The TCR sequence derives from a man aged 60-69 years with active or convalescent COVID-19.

The DNA of the CDR3 is TGTGCCAGCAGCTTTAGCGGGGGAAGTCAAGATACGCAGTATTTT. Protein sequence: CASSFSGGSQDTQYF. The rearrangement uses TRBV5-6 and TRBJ2-3; the match to TRBD2 covers 9 bases. CDR3 size: 15 residues. The J segment lost 5 bases and the V segment lost 2 bases, leaving 6 bases of the junction unmatched. Germline V gene data show CDR1 as SGHDT and CDR2 as YYEEEE.